This TCR beta chain was retrieved from a study of T cell repertoires in cytomegalovirus infection. Study-wide context: Through public TCR beta signatures, both CMV infection and matching HLA type were indicated. Study-level findings and limits: Cumulated frequencies of public TCR beta families served to identify carriers of CMV plus the relevant HLA. HLA-C-restricted CMV clonotypes gave the most frequent clonotype in two of eight donors.

The CDR3 spans 16 residues. Germline values: CDR1 DFQATT, CDR2 SNEGSKA (reference sequence). The junction had 12 bases not matched to a gene; V was cut back by 6 bases and J by 4 bases. Comment on this clonotype: Its antigen is undetermined.

One entry per CDR3 protein results from TCRdb running MiXCR on the reads. Of 100,000 or so distinct CDR3 sequences in the sample, 42% were seen once. The rearrangement joins TRBV20-1 to TRBJ2-7; 13 positions agree with TRBD2. The clonotype originates from a human donor in good health (CMV status not recorded). Some clones in this sample may be carry-over from other donors' samples. This material consisted of CD8+ T cells from cultured PBMCs, taken from culture after CMV antigen stimulation. CDR3 DNA: TGCAGTGCACCCGGACTAGCGGGGGAGAAAATTTACGAGCAGTACTTC. Translating gives CSAPGLAGEKIYEQYF.